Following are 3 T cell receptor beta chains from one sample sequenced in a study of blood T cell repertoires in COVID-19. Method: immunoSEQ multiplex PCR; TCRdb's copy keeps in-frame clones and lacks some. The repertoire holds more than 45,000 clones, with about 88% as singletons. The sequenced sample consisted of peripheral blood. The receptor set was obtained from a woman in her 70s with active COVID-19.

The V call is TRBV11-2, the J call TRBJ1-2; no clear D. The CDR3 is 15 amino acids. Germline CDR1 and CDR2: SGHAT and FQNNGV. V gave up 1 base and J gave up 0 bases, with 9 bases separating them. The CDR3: CASSLVATPNYGYTF. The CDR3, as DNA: TGTGCCAGCAGCTTAGTGGCCACCCCTAACTATGGCTACACCTTC.

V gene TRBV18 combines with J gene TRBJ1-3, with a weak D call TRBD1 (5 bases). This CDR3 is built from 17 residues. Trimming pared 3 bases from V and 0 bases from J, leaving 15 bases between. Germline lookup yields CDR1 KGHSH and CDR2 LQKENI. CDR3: CASSPSSGASSGNTIYF. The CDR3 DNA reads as TGTGCCAGCTCACCGAGCTCTGGGGCTAGCTCTGGAAACACCATATATTTT.

The CDR3, as DNA: TGTGCCAGCTCACCAAGTGAGACAGCCCGTTCTTGGATGGACGAGCAGTACTTC. Residues: CASSPSETARSWMDEQYF. V is TRBV18 and J is TRBJ2-7; D possibly corresponds to TRBD1 (5 bases). Germline CDR1 and CDR2: KGHSH and LQKENI. V lost 2 bases and J lost 5, with 25 bases in between. The CDR3 length is 18 residues.